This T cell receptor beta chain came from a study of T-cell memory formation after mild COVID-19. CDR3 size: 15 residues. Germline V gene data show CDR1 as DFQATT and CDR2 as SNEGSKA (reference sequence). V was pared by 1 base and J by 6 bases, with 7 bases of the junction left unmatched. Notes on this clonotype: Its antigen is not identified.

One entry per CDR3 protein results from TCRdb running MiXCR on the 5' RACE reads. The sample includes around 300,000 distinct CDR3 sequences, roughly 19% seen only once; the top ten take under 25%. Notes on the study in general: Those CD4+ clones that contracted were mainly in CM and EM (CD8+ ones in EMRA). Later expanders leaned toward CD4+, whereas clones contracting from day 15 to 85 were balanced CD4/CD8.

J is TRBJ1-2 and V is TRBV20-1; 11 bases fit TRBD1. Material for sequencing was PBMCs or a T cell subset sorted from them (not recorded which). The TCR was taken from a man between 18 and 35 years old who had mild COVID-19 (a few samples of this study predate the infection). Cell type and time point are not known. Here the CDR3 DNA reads TGCAGTGCTAGAGGAGGGACAGGGGGGCCAAATGGCTACACCTTC. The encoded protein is CSARGGTGGPNGYTF.